Below are 28 T cell receptor beta chains sequenced from a single sample in a study of blood T cell repertoires in COVID-19. Using immunoSEQ multiplex PCR, the repertoire was profiled, and TCRdb retains in-frame clones only, with some absent. Seen here are tens of thousands of clones, 75% to 90% observed once, and the top ten hold about 19%. Sequenced input: peripheral blood. The receptor source for this set is a woman aged 80 or over with acute or convalescent COVID-19.

This CDR3 is CSASRQNQPQHF. The CDR3 DNA reads as TGCAGTGCTAGTAGACAGAATCAGCCCCAGCATTTT. This sequence joins TRBV20-1 and TRBJ1-5, with a weak D call TRBD1 (5 bases). V was clipped by 3 bases and J by 4 bases, with 7 bases between them. This CDR3 is built from 12 residues. Germline V lookup: CDR1 DFQATT, CDR2 SNEGSKA (reference sequence).

The chain employs TRBV15 and TRBJ2-7; TRBD2 might be the D (7 bases). Germline CDR1 and CDR2: LNHNV and YYDKDF (reference sequence). Trimming removed 4 bases from V and 5 bases from J, with 18 bases in between. This CDR3 contains 15 residues. The CDR3 here is CATSTGGQGWDEQYF. For the CDR3, the DNA is TGTGCCACCAGCACCGGGGGGCAGGGGTGGGACGAGCAGTACTTC.

The chain employs TRBV9 and TRBJ2-3; 9 bases fit TRBD2. This CDR3 is built from 20 residues. Germline V gene sequence: CDR1 SGDLS, CDR2 YYNGEE. V lost 4 bases, J lost 1 base, and 19 bases stayed unmatched. The DNA of the CDR3 is TGTGCCAGCAGCCCTCTAGGGACTAGCAAAAGTGTGGGGGGCACAGATACGCAGTATTTT. Translated, it gives CASSPLGTSKSVGGTDTQYF.

To note about this clone: Germline and junction disagree at one end, which may indicate a read error. The V gene is TRBV2, the J gene TRBJ2-1, with D unclear. The CDR3 consists of 11 residues. The germline CDR1 and CDR2 sequences are SNHLY and FYNNEI. The CDR3 sequence: CASRTNNEQFF. In DNA form, the CDR3 reads TGTGCCAGCAGAACGAACAACGAGCAGTTCTTC.

Only a few counts were recorded for this clone. The chain carries TRBV7-9 and TRBJ1-2; 7 bases are shared with TRBD1. The germline V gene has CDR1 SEHNR and CDR2 FQNEAQ (reference sequence). This CDR3 contains 13 residues. J was trimmed by 2 bases and V by 5 bases; bases with no gene match: 2. This CDR3 is CASSPGQNYGYTF. CDR3 nucleotides: TGTGCCAGCAGCCCGGGACAGAACTATGGCTACACCTTC.

The chain employs TRBV7-6 and TRBJ2-5, with D possibly matching TRBD2 (6 bases). The CDR3 runs 16 residues. Germline-derived CDR1 and CDR2 are SGHVS and FNYEAQ. Trimming took 4 bases from V and 5 from J, leaving 20 bases between them. The DNA of the CDR3 is TGTGCCAGCAGCTCCCGAGGAGGGACCCAAGGGGAGACCCAGTACTTC. It codes for CASSSRGGTQGETQYF.

This clone appeared once. The V gene is TRBV6-1, the J gene TRBJ2-1, with D maybe TRBD2 (5 bases). This CDR3 region has 15 residues. CDR1 and CDR2 (germline): MNHNS, SASEGT. V was pared by 3 bases and J by 5 bases, with 14 bases between. In DNA form, the CDR3 reads TGTGCCAGCAGTGATTGGCTAGCTGTTAACAATGAGCAGTTCTTC. Translating gives CASSDWLAVNNEQFF.

This rearrangement joins TRBV9 to TRBJ2-7, with TRBD2 matching over 12 bases. The CDR3 totals 15 residues. CDR1 and CDR2 from the germline V gene are SGDLS and YYNGEE. V trimming: 3 bases; J trimming: 6 bases; junction bases outside the gene matches: 7. DNA for the CDR3: TGTGCCAGCAGCGCTAGCGGGGGGGCTTTTGGCGAGCAGTACTTC. Encoded protein: CASSASGGAFGEQYF. Looking up the rest from reference TRBV9 and TRBJ2-7 gives the full variable domain: DSGVTQTPKHLITATGQRVTLRCSPRSGDLSVYWYQQSLDQGLQFLIQYYNGEERAKGNILERFSAQQFPDLHSELNLSSLELGDSALYFCASSASGGAFGEQYFGPGTRLTVT.

The V gene is TRBV5-1, the J gene TRBJ2-1; TRBD1 aligns across 7 bases. Looked up from germline, CDR1 is SGHRS and CDR2 is YFSETQ. The CDR3 extends over 16 amino acids. Losses at the gene ends were 0 bases for V and 1 base for J; bases not matched to a gene: 4. Written as DNA, the CDR3 is TGCGCCAGCAGCTTGGCCGGACAGGTGTCCTACAATGAGCAGTTCTTC. Its protein product is CASSLAGQVSYNEQFF.

The chain couples TRBV10-3 to TRBJ2-3; D perhaps matches TRBD1 (6 bases). This CDR3 is built from 14 residues. The V and J ends lost 7 bases and 6 bases respectively, with 17 bases between them. Germline CDR1 and CDR2: ENHRY and SYGVKD. This CDR3 is CAIMGGTSADTQYF. DNA for the CDR3: TGTGCCATCATGGGTGGGACAAGTGCGGATACGCAGTATTTT.

The CDR3 DNA reads as TGTGCCAGCAGACCAATGGGGGGTTTCGGGTTTAATGAAAAACTGTTTTTT. It yields the protein CASRPMGGFGFNEKLFF. This sequence joins TRBV4-2 and TRBJ1-4; a weak D match, TRBD1 (5 bases). Germline V gene data show CDR1 as LGHNA and CDR2 as YNFKEQ. The CDR3 loop spans 17 amino acids. V lost 6 bases and J 4 bases, leaving 21 bases between the germline ends.

This clone was observed a single time. V is TRBV19 and J is TRBJ2-7; D is unresolved. V lost 7 bases and J lost 4, with 17 bases in between. This CDR3 contains 14 residues. The V gene's germline CDR1 is LNHDA and CDR2 SQIVND (reference sequence). This CDR3 is CASMAPGGKYEQYF. CDR3 nucleotide sequence: TGTGCCAGTATGGCCCCTGGCGGCAAGTACGAGCAGTACTTC.

This chain connects TRBV18 to TRBJ2-3; 11 positions agree with TRBD2. The CDR3 totals 15 residues. Germline V gene lookup returns CDR1 KGHSH and CDR2 LQKENI. Trimming took 4 bases from V and 5 from J; bases not matched to a gene: 5. CDR3 sequence: CASSRVAGGQDTQYF. CDR3 in DNA: TGTGCCAGCTCACGGGTAGCGGGAGGGCAAGATACGCAGTATTTT.

This clone has a handful of counts. The chain links TRBV6-1 to TRBJ1-5; D unclear. CDR3 length equals 17 residues. Germline CDR1 MNHNS, CDR2 SASEGT. The V gene lost 2 bases and the J gene lost 0 bases, with 14 bases spanning the gap. The CDR3 region has the DNA TGTGCCAGCAGTGAAATTAGCGGACCTTATAGCAATCAGCCCCAGCATTTT. Amino acids: CASSEISGPYSNQPQHF.

The rearrangement uses TRBV3-1 (or the pseudogene TRBV3-2) and TRBJ1-1; possibly TRBD1 for D (6 bases). Trimming cost V 2 bases and J 8 bases, with 15 bases left between them. The germline V gene encodes CDR1 LGHDT and CDR2 YNNKEL (reference sequence). This CDR3 spans 14 amino acids. CDR3 region: CASSQSGRGAEAFF. In nucleotides, the CDR3 is TGTGCCAGCAGCCAAAGCGGACGGGGGGCGGAAGCTTTCTTT.

The rearrangement joins TRBV14 to TRBJ2-7; 12 bases line up with TRBD2. CDR1 and CDR2 from the germline V gene are SGHDN and FVKESK. V gave up 5 bases and J gave up 2 bases; unmatched junction bases: 10. This CDR3 contains 17 residues. The CDR3 region is CASSAGTSGYLTYEQYF. The CDR3 DNA sequence: TGTGCCAGCAGCGCCGGGACTAGCGGGTATTTAACCTACGAGCAGTACTTC.

This clone has ten or more counts. V is TRBV5-1 and J is TRBJ1-5; TRBD1 agrees at 7 bases. The CDR3 runs 15 residues. Germline trimming cut 4 bases from V and 1 base from J; bases unmatched to any gene: 5. The V gene's germline CDR1 is SGHRS and CDR2 YFSETQ. Here the CDR3 DNA reads TGCGCCAGCAGCCGATTGGGACAGAGCAATCAGCCCCAGCATTTT. It encodes CASSRLGQSNQPQHF. The full variable domain, with the rest looked up from reference TRBV5-1 and TRBJ1-5, is KAGVTQTPRYLIKTRGQQVTLSCSPISGHRSVSWYQQTPGQGLQFLFEYFSETQRNKGNFPGRFSGRQFSNSRSEMNVSTLELGDSALYLCASSRLGQSNQPQHFGDGTRLSIL.

The rearrangement uses TRBV10-3 and TRBJ2-5; D is ambiguous. The V and J ends lost 2 bases and 4 bases respectively, with 5 bases between them. From germline, CDR1 is ENHRY and CDR2 SYGVKD. The CDR3 is 12 amino acids. The chain's CDR3 is CAISEAGETQYF. The DNA of the CDR3 is TGTGCCATCAGTGAGGCAGGAGAGACCCAGTACTTC.

The gene calls are TRBV19 and TRBJ2-5; 11 positions match TRBD2. With V trimmed by 6 bases and J by 3 bases, 6 bases remained unmatched. This CDR3 contains 15 residues. The germline V gene has CDR1 LNHDA and CDR2 SQIVND (reference sequence). CDR3 in DNA: TGTGCCAGTAGACTAGCGGGGGCCACGAAAGAGACCCAGTACTTC. Its translation is CASRLAGATKETQYF.

The V and J genes are TRBV6-1 and TRBJ2-3; D remains ambiguous. Germline lookup yields CDR1 MNHNS and CDR2 SASEGT. Between the trimmed V and J ends, which lost 1 base and 2 bases, there was a span of 10 bases. This CDR3 region has 15 residues. In nucleotides, the CDR3 is TGTGCCAGCAGTGAAGTCGGCGGTCCCACAGATACGCAGTATTTT. Protein sequence: CASSEVGGPTDTQYF.

The rearrangement links TRBV6-6 to TRBJ1-2; 8 nucleotides agree with TRBD1. In germline, CDR1 is MNHNY, CDR2 SVGAGI (reference sequence). This CDR3 spans 14 amino acids. V was clipped by 6 bases and J by 1 base; unmatched bases: 4. CDR3 sequence (DNA): TGTGCCAGCAGCGGGACAGGCAGTAACTATGGCTACACCTTC. It translates to CASSGTGSNYGYTF.

The J gene is TRBJ1-2, the V gene TRBV7-9, with a possible D match to TRBD1 (5 bases). V was cut by 2 bases and J by 2 bases, with 9 bases left in between. Germline V gene sequence: CDR1 SEHNR, CDR2 FQNEAQ (reference sequence). This CDR3 spans 14 amino acids. This chain's CDR3 is CASSLKTENYGYTF. The CDR3 DNA reads as TGTGCCAGCAGCTTAAAGACAGAGAACTATGGCTACACCTTC. Full variable domain (outside the CDR3, taken from reference TRBV7-9 and TRBJ1-2): DTGVSQNPRHKITKRGQNVTFRCDPISEHNRLYWYRQTLGQGPEFLTYFQNEAQLEKSRLLSDRFSAERPKGSFSTLEIQRTEQGDSAMYLCASSLKTENYGYTFGSGTRLTVV.

This clone was observed a few times. The V call is TRBV12-3 or TRBV12-4, the J call TRBJ1-2, with D perhaps TRBD1 (5 bases). The CDR3 consists of 12 residues. Trimming took 10 bases from V and 4 from J, leaving 13 bases between them. The CDR3 DNA reads as TGTGCCAACAGGCGATGGGCCTATGGCTACACCTTC. This sequence encodes CANRRWAYGYTF.

The rearrangement uses TRBV9 and TRBJ1-5; 7 bases align to TRBD1. This CDR3 is built from 15 residues. Trimming at V came to 4 bases and at J to 2 bases, leaving 6 bases not matched to a gene. CDR1 and CDR2 (germline): SGDLS, YYNGEE. The CDR3: CASSLTGMGNQPQHF. The CDR3 nucleotides read TGTGCCAGCAGCCTGACAGGGATGGGCAATCAGCCCCAGCATTTT.

The chain uses TRBV29-1 and TRBJ2-5, with a weak D call TRBD1 (5 bases). The germline CDR1 and CDR2 sequences are SQVTM and ANQGSEA. V was shortened by 8 bases and J by 9 bases, with 22 bases between the two germline ends. This CDR3 is built from 13 residues. In DNA, the CDR3 is TGCAGCCTTCAGGCCCTCACCTCAGGGTCCCAGTACTTC. Translation: CSLQALTSGSQYF.

The rearrangement joins TRBV27 to TRBJ2-2; D possibly corresponds to TRBD2 (6 bases). The CDR3 is 14 amino acids. Germline V gives CDR1 MNHEY, CDR2 SMNVEV (reference sequence). The germline V and J ends were trimmed by 3 bases and 7 bases, with 12 bases remaining between them. For the CDR3, the DNA is TGTGCCAGCAGTTTTGGGAGGAGGAACGGGGAGCTGTTTTTT. Translating it yields CASSFGRRNGELFF.

The chain recombines TRBV7-9 with TRBJ1-4; 9 bases are shared with TRBD1. The CDR3 loop spans 14 amino acids. V gave up 5 bases and J gave up 10 bases; unmatched junction bases: 8. CDR1 is SEHNR, CDR2 FQNEAQ, per germline (reference sequence). The CDR3 region is CASSTTGGGGKLFF. The CDR3 DNA sequence: TGTGCCAGCAGCACCACAGGGGGCGGGGGAAAACTGTTTTTT. The variable domain in full, completed from reference TRBV7-9 and TRBJ1-4, reads DTGVSQNPRHKITKRGQNVTFRCDPISEHNRLYWYRQTLGQGPEFLTYFQNEAQLEKSRLLSDRFSAERPKGSFSTLEIQRTEQGDSAMYLCASSTTGGGGKLFFGSGTQLSVL.

This clone was counted once. V usage is TRBV5-4 and J usage is TRBJ2-5, with TRBD1 as a possible D gene (5 bases). The CDR3 is 15 residues long. V was clipped by 4 bases and J by 5 bases, with 18 bases between them. CDR1 and CDR2 from the germline V gene are SGHNT and YYREEE (reference sequence). Here the CDR3 reads CASSADVQVKETQYF. The CDR3 nucleotides read TGTGCCAGCAGCGCAGACGTACAGGTGAAGGAGACCCAGTACTTC.